This is a list of T cell receptor beta chains from one sample in a study of CD8 T cells in Susac syndrome. TCRdb reprocessed the immunoSEQ multiplex PCR reads via MiXCR and lists one record per CDR3 protein. The sample has 210,000 or so distinct CDR3 sequences, approximately 94% seen once. The sample was CD4+ T cells from PBMCs. The receptors were sampled from a human donor with Susac syndrome. CDR3s include the opening cysteine and the closing phenylalanine or tryptophan. Size values are once, few and many counts, or a class for expanded clones, and some rows have none.

V: TRBV7-3
J: TRBJ2-6
size: NA
CDR3: CASSLDRAGPSGANVLTF

V: TRBV7-2
J: TRBJ1-1
size: once
CDR3: CASSLTGIGDTEAFF

V: TRBV5-4
J: TRBJ2-7
size: NA
CDR3: CASSPRGHPSYEQYF

V: TRBV7-2
J: TRBJ2-7
size: NA
CDR3: CASSLRALNNEQYF

V: TRBV20-1
J: TRBJ1-5
size: NA
CDR3: CSARGQGPGQPQHF

V: TRBV27
J: TRBJ1-2
size: NA
CDR3: CASSLSKGLLPYGYTF

V: TRBV7-3
J: TRBJ2-1
size: NA
CDR3: CASSLGVVNEQFF

V: TRBV5-5
J: TRBJ2-3
size: NA
CDR3: CASSRDPTDTQYF

V: TRBV30
J: TRBJ1-2
size: once
CDR3: CAWSVQTDYGYTF

V: TRBV6-2/TRBV6-3
J: TRBJ2-2
size: NA
CDR3: CASSDRLAGVTGELFF

V: TRBV6-1
J: TRBJ2-5
size: NA
CDR3: CASSDTGGQQTQYF

V: TRBV18
J: TRBJ1-5
size: NA
CDR3: CASSPGRGGQPQHF

V: TRBV6-2/TRBV6-3
J: TRBJ2-2
size: NA
CDR3: CASLGERGGTHTGELFF

V: TRBV9
J: TRBJ1-1
size: NA
CDR3: CASSVEAGFTMNTEAFF

V: TRBV20-1
J: TRBJ1-6
size: NA
CDR3: CSALGQLNSPLHF